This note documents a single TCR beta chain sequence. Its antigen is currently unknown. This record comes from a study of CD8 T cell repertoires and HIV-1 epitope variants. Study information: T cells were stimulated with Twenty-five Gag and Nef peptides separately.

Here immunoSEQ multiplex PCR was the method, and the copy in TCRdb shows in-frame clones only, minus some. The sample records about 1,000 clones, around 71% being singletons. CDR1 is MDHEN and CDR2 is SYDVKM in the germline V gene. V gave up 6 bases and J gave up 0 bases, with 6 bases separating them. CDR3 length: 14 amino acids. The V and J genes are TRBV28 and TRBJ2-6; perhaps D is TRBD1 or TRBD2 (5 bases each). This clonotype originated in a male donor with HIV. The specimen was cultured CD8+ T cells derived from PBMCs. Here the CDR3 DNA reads TGTGCCAGCAGGGGACCCTCTGGGGCCAACGTCCTGACTTTC. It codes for CASRGPSGANVLTF. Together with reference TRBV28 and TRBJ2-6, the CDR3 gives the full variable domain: DVKVTQSSRYLVKRTGEKVFLECVQDMDHENMFWYRQDPGLGLRLIYFSYDVKMKEKGDIPEGYSVSREKKERFSLILESASTNQTSMYLCASRGPSGANVLTFGAGSRLTVL.